Each of the 10 T cell receptor beta chains below was sequenced from the same sample in a study of blood T cells in healthy people across ages. For the second PCR, which ran for about 6 to 11 cycles, a sample-barcoded 5' primer and a J-beta primer mix were used. TCRdb fed the 5' RACE reads into MiXCR, producing one record per CDR3 protein. There are some 780,000 distinct CDR3 sequences in the sample; around three fifths occur only once, and 20% to 30% lies in the top ten. What was sequenced was blood. These receptors came from a man aged 35 to 55 in good health.

Sample share makes this clonotype medium-sized. J is TRBJ2-3 and V is TRBV6-2 or TRBV6-3, with a tentative D call TRBD1 (6 bases). Trimming took off 2 bases at V and 2 bases at J, with 11 bases between the two ends. The germline gives CDR1 MNHEY, CDR2 SVGEGT. The CDR3 is 15 residues long. This chain's CDR3 is CASSYQGRTTDTQYF. Written as DNA, the CDR3 is TGTGCCAGCAGTTACCAGGGGCGCACCACAGATACGCAGTATTTT.

In regard to this clonotype: Relative to the germline gene, one junction end is altered; a read error may explain this. The chain links TRBV7-9 to TRBJ2-7, with D perhaps given as TRBD1 or TRBD2 (6 bases each). The CDR3 has 18 amino acids. The germline V gene encodes CDR1 SEHNR and CDR2 FQNEAQ (reference sequence). CDR3 in amino acids: CAGSLGGKLKDLSYEQYF. The CDR3 coding sequence is TGTGCCGGCAGCTTAGGGGGGAAATTAAAGGACCTCTCCTACGAGCAGTACTTC.

The count of this clonotype is one. The genes are TRBV7-2 and TRBJ2-1; TRBD2 agrees at 7 bases. This CDR3 is built from 18 residues. Germline assignment: CDR1 SGHTA and CDR2 FQGNSA. The V gene end was trimmed by 0 bases and the J gene end by 2 bases; junction bases not matched to a gene: 10. The CDR3 here is CASSLAPSTSLAYNEQFF. CDR3 sequence (DNA): TGTGCCAGCAGCTTAGCTCCATCGACTAGCTTGGCCTACAATGAGCAGTTCTTC.

The genes are TRBV28 and TRBJ2-7; D unclear. V was cut by 8 bases and J by 0 bases, with 8 bases left in between. Germline-derived CDR1 and CDR2 are MDHEN and SYDVKM. The CDR3 length is 12 residues. The CDR3: CASQKSSYEQYF. The CDR3 region has the DNA TGTGCCAGCCAGAAAAGCTCCTACGAGCAGTACTTC.

The gene calls are TRBV12-3 or TRBV12-4 and TRBJ2-1; a possible D gene is TRBD2 (6 bases). V was shortened by 4 bases and J by 2 bases, with 15 bases between the two germline ends. The CDR3 runs to 16 residues. In DNA form, the CDR3 reads TGTGCCAGCAGTTGGCTTTTGGCTAGCGCCTACAATGAGCAGTTCTTC. Its translation is CASSWLLASAYNEQFF.

This sequence joins TRBV27 and TRBJ1-2, with D uncertain. Trimming removed 3 bases from V and 4 bases from J, with 12 bases in between. The CDR3 length is 14 residues. Germline CDR1 and CDR2: MNHEY and SMNVEV (reference sequence). The CDR3 coding sequence is TGTGCCAGCAGTTTCGGTAGCAGCGGCTATGGCTACACCTTC. This sequence encodes CASSFGSSGYGYTF.

This chain uses TRBV27 with TRBJ2-3; D possibly corresponds to TRBD1 (6 bases). CDR1 and CDR2 (germline): MNHEY, SMNVEV (reference sequence). Trimming removed 6 bases from V and 1 base from J, with 11 bases in between. This CDR3 comprises 14 residues. The CDR3 protein is CASSRGVGTDTQYF. The CDR3, as DNA: TGTGCCAGCAGCAGGGGAGTCGGCACAGATACGCAGTATTTT.

J is TRBJ2-6 and V is TRBV10-3, with no clear D. With 3 bases removed from V and 2 bases from J, the gap between germline ends came to 8 bases. The CDR3 spans 15 residues. Germline V lookup: CDR1 ENHRY, CDR2 SYGVKD. CDR3 sequence: CAISDQDAGANVLTF. The CDR3 nucleotides are TGTGCCATCAGTGATCAGGATGCTGGGGCCAACGTCCTGACTTTC.

This clonotype was seen only a few times. The V and J genes are TRBV5-6 and TRBJ2-5; 9 bases are shared with TRBD1. CDR3 length: 15 residues. The germline V gene has CDR1 SGHDT and CDR2 YYEEEE. The trim removed 5 bases at V and 2 bases at J, leaving 7 bases unmatched. CDR3 protein: CASREDRGYQETQYF. The CDR3 DNA is TGTGCCAGCAGGGAGGACAGGGGTTATCAAGAGACCCAGTACTTC.

This clonotype was counted between two and nine times. V and J are TRBV10-3 and TRBJ2-7; D is perhaps TRBD2 (5 bases). The germline CDR1 and CDR2 sequences are ENHRY and SYGVKD. V shed 0 bases and J shed 3 bases, with 18 bases lying between them. This CDR3 contains 17 residues. CDR3 residues: CAISESSSVWLVYEQYF. The CDR3 DNA follows: TGTGCCATCAGTGAGTCGAGTAGCGTTTGGCTAGTCTACGAGCAGTACTTC.